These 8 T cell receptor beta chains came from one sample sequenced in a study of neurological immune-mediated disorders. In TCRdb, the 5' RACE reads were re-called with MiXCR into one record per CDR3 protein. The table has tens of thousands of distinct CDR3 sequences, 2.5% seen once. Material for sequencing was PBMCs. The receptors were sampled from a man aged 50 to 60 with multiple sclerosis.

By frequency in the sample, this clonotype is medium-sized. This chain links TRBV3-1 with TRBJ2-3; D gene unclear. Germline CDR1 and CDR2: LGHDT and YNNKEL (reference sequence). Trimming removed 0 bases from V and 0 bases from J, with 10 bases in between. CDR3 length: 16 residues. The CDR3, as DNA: TGTGCCAGCAGCCAAGAAAGAGGAACCAGCACAGATACGCAGTATTTT. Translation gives CASSQERGTSTDTQYF.

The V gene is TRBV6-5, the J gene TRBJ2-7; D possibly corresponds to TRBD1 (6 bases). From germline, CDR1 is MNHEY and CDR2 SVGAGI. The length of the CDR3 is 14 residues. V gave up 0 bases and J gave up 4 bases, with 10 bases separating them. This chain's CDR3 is CASSYSTGAYEQYF. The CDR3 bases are TGTGCCAGCAGTTACTCGACAGGTGCTTACGAGCAGTACTTC.

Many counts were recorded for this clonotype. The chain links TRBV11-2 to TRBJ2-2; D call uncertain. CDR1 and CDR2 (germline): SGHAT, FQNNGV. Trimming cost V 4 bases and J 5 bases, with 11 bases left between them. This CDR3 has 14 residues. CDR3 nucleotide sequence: TGTGCCAGCAGCTATAGGACGATTACCGGGGAGCTGTTTTTT. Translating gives CASSYRTITGELFF.

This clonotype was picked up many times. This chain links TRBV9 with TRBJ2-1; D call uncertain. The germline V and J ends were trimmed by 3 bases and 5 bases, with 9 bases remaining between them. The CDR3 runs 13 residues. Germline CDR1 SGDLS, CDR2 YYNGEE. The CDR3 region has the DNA TGTGCCAGCAGCGCGGGCCCCCACAATGAGCAGTTCTTC. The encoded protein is CASSAGPHNEQFF.

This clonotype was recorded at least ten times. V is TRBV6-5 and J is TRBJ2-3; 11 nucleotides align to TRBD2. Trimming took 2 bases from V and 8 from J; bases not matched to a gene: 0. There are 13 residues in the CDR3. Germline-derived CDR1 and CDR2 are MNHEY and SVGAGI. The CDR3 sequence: CASSYGTSGTQYF. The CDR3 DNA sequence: TGTGCCAGCAGTTACGGGACTAGCGGTACGCAGTATTTT.

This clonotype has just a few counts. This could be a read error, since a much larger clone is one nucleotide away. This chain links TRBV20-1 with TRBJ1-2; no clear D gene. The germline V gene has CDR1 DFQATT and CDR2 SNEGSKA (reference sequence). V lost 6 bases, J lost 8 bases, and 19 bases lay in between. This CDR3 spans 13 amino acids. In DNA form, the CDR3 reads TGCAGTGCGGACGATCGAGAGGTATCGGGCTACACCTTC. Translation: CSADDREVSGYTF.

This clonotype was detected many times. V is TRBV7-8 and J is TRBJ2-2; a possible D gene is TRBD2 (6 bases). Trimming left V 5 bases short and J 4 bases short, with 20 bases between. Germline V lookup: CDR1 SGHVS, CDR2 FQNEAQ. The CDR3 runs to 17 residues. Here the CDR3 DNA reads TGTGCCAGCAGCCCCCTCTTTGGCGGGGCAGGCACCGGGGAGCTGTTTTTT. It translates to CASSPLFGGAGTGELFF.

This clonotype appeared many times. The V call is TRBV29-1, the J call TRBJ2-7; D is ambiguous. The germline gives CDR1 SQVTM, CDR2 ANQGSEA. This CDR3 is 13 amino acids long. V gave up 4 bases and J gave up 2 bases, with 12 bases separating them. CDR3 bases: TGCAGCGTTGGAGTGAACGGTGCCTACGAGCAGTACTTC. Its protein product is CSVGVNGAYEQYF.